Each of the 10 T cell receptor beta chains below was sequenced from the same sample in a study of blood T cell repertoires in COVID-19. Sequencing was performed with immunoSEQ multiplex PCR; in TCRdb, only in-frame clones are kept and a portion is missing. The sample consists of tens of thousands of clones, about 80% of them appearing once. Input material: peripheral blood. Receptors originate from a man aged 70 or older with acute or convalescent COVID-19.

CDR3 coding DNA: TGTGCCAGCAGTGAAGGGAGCTCCTATAATTCACCCCTCCACTTT. Amino acids: CASSEGSSYNSPLHF. The rearrangement links TRBV6-1 to TRBJ1-6; D not certain. Looked up from germline, CDR1 is MNHNS and CDR2 is SASEGT. CDR3 length equals 15 residues. Trimming left V 1 base short and J 0 bases short, with 4 bases between.

This chain uses TRBV6-1 with TRBJ1-6; 7 nucleotides match TRBD1. Per the germline V gene, CDR1 is MNHNS and CDR2 is SASEGT. This CDR3 has 17 amino acids. The V gene end was trimmed by 3 bases and the J gene end by 9 bases; junction bases not matched to a gene: 14. CDR3 residues: CASSDPGGPDAGSPLHF. In nucleotides, the CDR3 is TGTGCCAGCAGTGACCCAGGGGGACCTGATGCGGGTTCACCCCTCCACTTT.

The genes are TRBV2 and TRBJ1-2; TRBD1 agrees at 8 bases. The CDR3 has 13 amino acids. The J segment lost 3 bases and the V segment lost 6 bases, leaving 3 bases of the junction unmatched. Germline CDR1 and CDR2: SNHLY and FYNNEI. The CDR3 nucleotides read TGTGCCAGCAGCCGGGACAGGTACTATGGCTACACCTTC. It translates to CASSRDRYYGYTF.

The chain is built from TRBV7-3 and TRBJ2-5; TRBD2 might be the D (6 bases). V dropped 2 bases and J dropped 5 bases, with 9 bases sitting between them. The CDR3 sequence is 13 residues long. The V gene's germline CDR1 is SGHTA and CDR2 FQGTGA. CDR3 in DNA: TGTGCCAGCAGCTTAGGGACTTCGGAGACCCAGTACTTC. Residues: CASSLGTSETQYF.

This clone was recorded only once. This sequence joins TRBV10-2 and TRBJ2-3, with 10 bases aligning to TRBD2. From germline, CDR1 is WSHSY and CDR2 SAAADI. V was pared by 2 bases and J by 2 bases, with 10 bases of the junction left unmatched. The CDR3 runs 18 residues. The CDR3 bases are TGCGCCAGCAGTGAGGCGGTAGCGGGGGGCCCCTTCACAGATACGCAGTATTTT. It yields the protein CASSEAVAGGPFTDTQYF.

The chain uses TRBV2 and TRBJ2-3; 10 nucleotides line up with TRBD2. V was pared by 6 bases and J by 5 bases, with 8 bases of the junction left unmatched. This CDR3 has 15 amino acids. The germline CDR1 and CDR2 sequences are SNHLY and FYNNEI. The CDR3 loop is CASSKGLAPRDTQYF. CDR3 nucleotide sequence: TGTGCCAGCAGCAAGGGACTAGCGCCGCGAGATACGCAGTATTTT. Together with reference TRBV2 and TRBJ2-3, the CDR3 gives the full variable domain: EPEVTQTPSHQVTQMGQEVILRCVPISNHLYFYWYRQILGQKVEFLVSFYNNEISEKSEIFDDQFSVERPDGSNFTLKIRSTKLEDSAMYFCASSKGLAPRDTQYFGPGTRLTVL.

V and J are TRBV5-5 and TRBJ2-3, with TRBD2 matching over 12 bases. Unmatched junction bases numbered 6, after V lost 3 bases and J lost 4 bases. From germline, CDR1 is SGHKS and CDR2 YYEKEE (reference sequence). The CDR3 is 16 residues long. The CDR3 spells CASSSLAGGPSDTQYF. Here the CDR3 DNA reads TGTGCCAGCAGCTCCCTAGCGGGGGGGCCATCAGATACGCAGTATTTT.

This chain uses TRBV13 with TRBJ1-6; 10 bases fit TRBD1. CDR1 PRHDT and CDR2 FYEKMQ come from the germline V gene (reference sequence). With 5 bases clipped from V and 9 bases from J, the junction kept 7 bases outside the gene matches. The CDR3 runs 15 residues. CDR3 DNA: TGTGCCAGCAGCATTACCGGGACAGGGGTTTCACCCCTCCACTTT. Its translation: CASSITGTGVSPLHF.

The chain combines TRBV2 with TRBJ1-1, with TRBD1 identical over 7 bases. In germline, CDR1 is SNHLY, CDR2 FYNNEI. This CDR3 contains 15 residues. V gave up 6 bases and J gave up 5 bases; unmatched junction bases: 12. The CDR3 protein is CASRADQGGWTEAFF. The CDR3 bases are TGTGCCAGCAGGGCAGACCAAGGGGGCTGGACTGAAGCTTTCTTT.

The chain is built from TRBV27 and TRBJ2-3, with D maybe TRBD2 (5 bases). Germline V gives CDR1 MNHEY, CDR2 SMNVEV (reference sequence). Trimming removed 5 bases at V and 0 bases at J, with 15 bases between. The CDR3 length is 16 residues. DNA for the CDR3: TGTGCCAGCAGTCCCTGGGTGAGGACTAGCACAGATACGCAGTATTTT. Translated, it gives CASSPWVRTSTDTQYF.